This T cell receptor beta chain is from a study of T cell responses to AZD1222 COVID-19 vaccine. Germline V CDR1 and CDR2: MDHEN, SYDVKM. The CDR3 covers 12 residues. V lost 5 bases and J lost 7, with 10 bases in between. General study results and limits: Only a handful of individuals given AZD1222 were seropositive at baseline. The study found Spike-specific TCR breadth and depth rose after two AZD1222 doses. Every sample of the repertoires postdated the peak T cell response. Unmutated variant regions are reportedly targeted by nearly half of spike-specific TCRs.

Clones were sequenced by immunoSEQ multiplex PCR, and TCRdb holds only the in-frame ones, with some missing. This sample yields about 200,000 clones, of which approximately 94% are seen a single time; around 1% belongs to the top ten. Worth noting for this clone: Its target is not known.

The sequence derives from an adult in good health. The rearrangement joins TRBV28 to TRBJ2-3; unclear D gene. Sequenced material: peripheral blood, taken on day 0 of MenACWY control vaccination. This CDR3 is CASSPPRNTQYF. CDR3 DNA sequence: TGTGCCAGCAGTCCTCCCCGGAATACGCAGTATTTT.